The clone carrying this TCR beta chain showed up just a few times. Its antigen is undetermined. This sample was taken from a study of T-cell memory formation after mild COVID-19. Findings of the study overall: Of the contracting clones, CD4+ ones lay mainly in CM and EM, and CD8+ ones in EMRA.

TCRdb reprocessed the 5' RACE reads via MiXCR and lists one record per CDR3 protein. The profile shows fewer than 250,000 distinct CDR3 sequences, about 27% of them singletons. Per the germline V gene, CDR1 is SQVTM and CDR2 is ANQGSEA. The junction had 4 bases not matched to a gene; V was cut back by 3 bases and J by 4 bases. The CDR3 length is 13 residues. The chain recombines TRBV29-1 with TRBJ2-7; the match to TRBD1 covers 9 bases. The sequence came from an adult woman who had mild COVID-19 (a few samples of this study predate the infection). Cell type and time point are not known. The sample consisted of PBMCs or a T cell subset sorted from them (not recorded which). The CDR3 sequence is CSVDTGGLYEQYF. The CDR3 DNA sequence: TGCAGCGTTGACACAGGGGGCTTGTACGAGCAGTACTTC.